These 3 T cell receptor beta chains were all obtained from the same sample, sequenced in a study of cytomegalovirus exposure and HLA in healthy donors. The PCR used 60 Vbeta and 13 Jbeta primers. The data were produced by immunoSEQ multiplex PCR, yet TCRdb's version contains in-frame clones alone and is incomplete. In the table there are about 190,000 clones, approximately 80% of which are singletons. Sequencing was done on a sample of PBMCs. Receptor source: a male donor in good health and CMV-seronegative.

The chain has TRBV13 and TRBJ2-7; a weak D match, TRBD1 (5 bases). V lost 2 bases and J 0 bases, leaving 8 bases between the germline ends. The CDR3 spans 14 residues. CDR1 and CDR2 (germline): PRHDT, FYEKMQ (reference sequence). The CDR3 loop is CASSLQGSSYEQYF. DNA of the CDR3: TGTGCCAGCAGCTTACAGGGAAGCTCCTACGAGCAGTACTTC.

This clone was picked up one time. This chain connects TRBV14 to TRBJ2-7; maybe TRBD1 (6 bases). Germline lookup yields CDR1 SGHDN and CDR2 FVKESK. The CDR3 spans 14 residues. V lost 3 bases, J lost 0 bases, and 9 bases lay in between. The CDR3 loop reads CASSHTGPSYEQYF. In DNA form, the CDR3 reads TGTGCCAGCAGCCACACAGGGCCCTCCTACGAGCAGTACTTC.

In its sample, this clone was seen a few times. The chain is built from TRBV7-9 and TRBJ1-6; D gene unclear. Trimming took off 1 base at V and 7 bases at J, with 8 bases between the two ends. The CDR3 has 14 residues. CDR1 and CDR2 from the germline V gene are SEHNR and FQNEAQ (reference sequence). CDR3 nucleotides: TGTGCCAGCAGCTTAGAACAGCTGAATTCACCCCTCCACTTT. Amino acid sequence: CASSLEQLNSPLHF. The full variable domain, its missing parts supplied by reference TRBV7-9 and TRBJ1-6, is DTGVSQNPRHKITKRGQNVTFRCDPISEHNRLYWYRQTLGQGPEFLTYFQNEAQLEKSRLLSDRFSAERPKGSFSTLEIQRTEQGDSAMYLCASSLEQLNSPLHFGNGTRLTVT.